This T cell receptor beta chain was sequenced for a study of monozygotic twins with inflammatory bowel disease. Study-wide results and limits: Patient repertoires may have gained variability from differing immunosuppressive treatments.

TCRdb reprocessed the 5' RACE reads, with one entry per CDR3 protein and no DNA. The sample data list around 410,000 distinct CDR3 sequences. Germline V CDR1 and CDR2: SEHNR, FQNEAQ (reference sequence). The CDR3 consists of 15 residues. About this clonotype: Its antigen is undetermined.

The rearrangement uses TRBV7-9 and TRBJ2-3; lacking DNA, the TRBD2 call made by TCRdb goes unchecked. Sequenced material: blood. This receptor was identified in a human donor with ulcerative colitis or Crohn's disease, or a healthy co-twin of an affected twin (not recorded which). The CDR3 spells CASSRTSGLTDTQYF.